Shown below are 18 T cell receptor beta chains from a single sample sequenced in a study of blood T cell repertoires in COVID-19. The protocol was immunoSEQ multiplex PCR, while the TCRdb copy is restricted to in-frame clones and leaves out a portion. Of a few hundred thousand clones in the sample, approximately 89% were seen once. The sample taken for sequencing was peripheral blood. These receptor sequences come from a woman aged 25 to 39 with COVID-19, enrolled during active disease.

The chain couples TRBV5-6 to TRBJ2-1; 10 bases match TRBD2. Germline V gene sequence: CDR1 SGHDT, CDR2 YYEEEE. V lost 3 bases to trimming and J lost 3 bases; unmatched junction nucleotides: 12. The CDR3 is 18 amino acids. The CDR3 loop reads CASSSGLAIRWGYNEQFF. The CDR3 DNA is TGTGCCAGCAGCTCGGGACTAGCGATCCGATGGGGCTACAATGAGCAGTTCTTC.

The CDR3 DNA reads TGTGCCAGTAGTATTGCTGTAGCGGGCTCCTACGAGCAGTACTTC. Translating it yields CASSIAVAGSYEQYF. This chain joins TRBV19 and TRBJ2-7; 7 bases line up with TRBD2. Germline V gene sequence: CDR1 LNHDA, CDR2 SQIVND (reference sequence). The trim removed 3 bases at V and 0 bases at J, leaving 5 bases unmatched. The CDR3 is 15 amino acids.

The chain carries TRBV28 and TRBJ2-7; D not resolved. CDR3 length equals 12 residues. Trimming removed 3 bases from V and 4 bases from J, with 7 bases in between. The germline V gene has CDR1 MDHEN and CDR2 SYDVKM. The CDR3 region is CASSFEQYEQYF. CDR3 in DNA: TGTGCCAGCAGTTTCGAGCAATACGAGCAGTACTTC.

Notes on this clone: The same CDR3 arises from other DNA sequences in this sample as well. The V call is TRBV12-3 or TRBV12-4, the J call TRBJ1-1, with D possibly being TRBD1 (5 bases). The V end lost 3 bases, the J end lost 10 bases, and 9 bases lay between the germline ends. This CDR3 has 11 amino acids. Written as DNA, the CDR3 is TGTGCCAGCAGTTTGGGGGGTGGAGCTTTCTTT. Protein sequence: CASSLGGGAFF.

V usage is TRBV4-3 and J usage is TRBJ2-3; TRBD2 matches at 7 bases. The V gene's germline CDR1 is LGHNA and CDR2 YSLEER. V trimming: 0 bases; J trimming: 3 bases; junction bases outside the gene matches: 9. This CDR3 comprises 17 residues. CDR3 residues: CASSQDRPAGWTDTQYF. CDR3 DNA sequence: TGCGCCAGCAGCCAAGATCGTCCAGCGGGATGGACAGATACGCAGTATTTT.

The chain links TRBV9 to TRBJ2-3, with TRBD2 matching 11 bases. The CDR3 spans 17 residues. Trimming at V came to 4 bases and at J to 0 bases, leaving 7 bases not matched to a gene. Germline V gives CDR1 SGDLS, CDR2 YYNGEE. CDR3 amino acids: CASSPIGTSGSTDTQYF. CDR3 DNA: TGTGCCAGCAGCCCGATTGGGACTAGCGGTAGCACAGATACGCAGTATTTT.

J is TRBJ2-1 and V is TRBV6-5; 7 bases match TRBD2. The CDR3 consists of 12 residues. J gave up 10 bases and V 2 bases, and 2 bases lay outside the gene matches. Per the germline V gene, CDR1 is MNHEY and CDR2 is SVGAGI. CDR3 bases: TGTGCCAGCAGTTACGCCGGGGGGGAGCAGTTCTTC. Encoded protein: CASSYAGGEQFF.

The rearrangement joins TRBV18 to TRBJ2-3, with D possibly TRBD1 on 7 matching bases. Germline V lookup: CDR1 KGHSH, CDR2 LQKENI. Trimming removed 5 bases at V and 2 bases at J, with 11 bases between. The CDR3 totals 14 residues. CDR3 DNA: TGTGCCAGCTCAGCGGGACAGTCCACAGATACGCAGTATTTT. Translated, it gives CASSAGQSTDTQYF.

The CDR3 loop reads CATSDTGGGTEAFF. The CDR3 region has the DNA TGTGCCACCAGTGATACAGGGGGCGGCACTGAAGCTTTCTTT. The V and J genes are TRBV24-1 and TRBJ1-1; the match to TRBD1 covers 9 bases. Germline CDR1 reads KGHDR; CDR2 reads SFDVKD. V was clipped by 3 bases and J by 4 bases; unmatched bases: 2. CDR3 length: 14 residues.

This chain's CDR3 is CASSANAGATNEKLFF. CDR3 DNA: TGTGCCAGCAGCGCGAACGCAGGTGCAACTAATGAAAAACTGTTTTTT. This chain links TRBV7-3 with TRBJ1-4, with no clear D. In germline, CDR1 is SGHTA, CDR2 FQGTGA. This CDR3 comprises 16 residues. Trimming cost V 5 bases and J 0 bases, with 13 bases left between them.

CDR3 sequence: CASSITPGLAAYNEQFF. DNA for the CDR3: TGTGCCAGTAGTATTACCCCGGGACTAGCGGCTTACAATGAGCAGTTCTTC. The genes are TRBV19 and TRBJ2-1; 11 nucleotides agree with TRBD2. With 3 bases clipped from V and 4 bases from J, the junction kept 8 bases outside the gene matches. The CDR3 has 17 residues. Germline CDR1 is LNHDA and CDR2 is SQIVND (reference sequence). Full variable domain (remainder filled in from reference TRBV19 and TRBJ2-1): DGGITQSPKYLFRKEGQNVTLSCEQNLNHDAMYWYRQDPGQGLRLIYYSQIVNDFQKGDIAEGYSVSREKKESFPLTVTSAQKNPTAFYLCASSITPGLAAYNEQFFGPGTRLTVL.

V gene TRBV5-4 combines with J gene TRBJ2-6; D remains unclear. In germline, CDR1 is SGHNT, CDR2 YYREEE (reference sequence). Trimming removed 1 base from V and 0 bases from J, with 11 bases in between. The CDR3 spans 17 residues. The chain's CDR3 is CASSLPGISSGANVLTF. DNA for the CDR3: TGTGCCAGCAGCTTGCCAGGCATCAGCTCTGGGGCCAACGTCCTGACTTTC.

This clone has a single count. This chain uses TRBV7-9 with TRBJ2-7; a weak D match, TRBD2 (6 bases). Germline V gene data show CDR1 as SEHNR and CDR2 as FQNEAQ (reference sequence). The CDR3 contains 14 residues. The V and J ends lost 5 bases and 4 bases respectively, with 15 bases between them. CDR3 in amino acids: CASSTRLGGYEQYF. In DNA, the CDR3 is TGTGCCAGCAGCACCAGGCTCGGGGGATACGAGCAGTACTTC.

Points on this clone: Relative to the germline gene, one junction end is altered; a read error may explain this. The rearrangement links TRBV29-1 to TRBJ2-1, with 7 bases matching TRBD1. This CDR3 has 13 amino acids. The germline V gene encodes CDR1 SQVTM and CDR2 ANQGSEA. CDR3 DNA: TGCAGCGGTGAAGGGGGCTATCTGAATGAGCAGTTCTTC. It is translated as CSGEGGYLNEQFF.

For this clone: Different DNA sequences within this sample yield the same CDR3. The chain carries TRBV20-1 and TRBJ2-5, with D maybe TRBD2 (6 bases). V was pared by 5 bases and J by 4 bases, with 8 bases between. There are 11 residues in the CDR3. Germline lookup yields CDR1 DFQATT and CDR2 SNEGSKA (reference sequence). The CDR3 DNA sequence: TGCAGTGCTCGGCGGGGAGAGACCCAGTACTTC. It is translated as CSARRGETQYF.

The V and J genes are TRBV6-5 and TRBJ2-7; 9 nucleotides agree with TRBD2. Germline assignment: CDR1 MNHEY and CDR2 SVGAGI. V gave up 2 bases and J gave up 4 bases; unmatched junction bases: 6. The CDR3 length is 15 residues. The CDR3 region is CASSYEAAGGYEQYF. The CDR3 DNA is TGTGCCAGCAGTTACGAGGCGGCGGGAGGGTACGAGCAGTACTTC.

The V and J genes are TRBV7-8 and TRBJ1-2; D may be TRBD1 (6 bases). The CDR3 is 14 amino acids. The germline CDR1 and CDR2 sequences are SGHVS and FQNEAQ. Trimming pared 1 base from V and 3 bases from J, leaving 9 bases between. The CDR3 DNA reads TGTGCCAGCAGCTTAGAGGGGGTTGACTATGGCTACACCTTC. Translated: CASSLEGVDYGYTF.

This chain uses TRBV19 with TRBJ1-1; no firm D call. The length of the CDR3 is 14 residues. V lost 4 bases to trimming and J lost 0 bases, with 9 bases between them. Per germline, CDR1 LNHDA and CDR2 SQIVND (reference sequence). The CDR3 region is CASSNRVLNTEAFF. The CDR3 nucleotides read TGTGCCAGTAGTAACAGAGTTTTGAACACTGAAGCTTTCTTT. Filled out from reference TRBV19 and TRBJ1-1, the complete variable domain reads DGGITQSPKYLFRKEGQNVTLSCEQNLNHDAMYWYRQDPGQGLRLIYYSQIVNDFQKGDIAEGYSVSREKKESFPLTVTSAQKNPTAFYLCASSNRVLNTEAFFGQGTRLTVV.